Sequencing of this T cell receptor beta chain was carried out in a study of graft-versus-host responses after intestinal transplantation. Study details: Multivisceral, liver-intestinal, or isolated intestinal transplants were given to recipients. Among the recipients, all got anti-thymocyte globulin induction and then tacrolimus and steroids for approximately 3 years.

Clones were sequenced by immunoSEQ multiplex PCR, and TCRdb holds only the in-frame ones, with some missing. The sample holds around 110,000 clones; over 75% are singletons and the top ten take 0.18%. The germline V and J ends were trimmed by 4 bases and 0 bases, with 16 bases remaining between them. Germline V gives CDR1 MDHEN, CDR2 SYDVKM. The CDR3 is 17 amino acids. Of note for this clone: The target antigen is unknown.

Findings and limits, study-wide: Detected in recipient marrow were GvH clones, some of which were first observed in ileum or blood. Peak levels of circulating GvH clones tracked with early post-transplant HvG declines.

The material sequenced was unstimulated CD4+ T cells sorted from spleen or lymph node cells, taken before intestinal transplant. J is TRBJ1-5 and V is TRBV28; tentatively, D is TRBD1 (5 bases). The source of this sequence is a human donor who received an intestinal transplant. DNA for the CDR3: TGTGCCAGCAGTTCGGGATGGGGGGTTAGTAGCAATCAGCCCCAGCATTTT. This codes for CASSSGWGVSSNQPQHF.